A selection of T cell receptor beta chains follows, all from one sample in a study of T-cell reconstitution after alpha-beta-depleted transplantation in children. A single record per CDR3 protein comes from TCRdb applying MiXCR to the PCR reads. The data contain 300,000 to 400,000 distinct CDR3 sequences, less than 15% of them seen just once; the ten biggest clones take up approximately 4.3%. The source was PBMCs, collected from the stem cell graft. These receptor sequences come from a human donor who donated a stem cell graft to a child with Fanconi anemia. The CDR3 runs from the conserved cysteine through the conserved F or W. The D gene is left open where the match is weak. Clone size appears in some rows only: once, few, many, or a class for an expanded clone.

abundance,j_gene,d_gene,v_gene,CDR3nt,CDR3aa
many,TRBJ2-3,TRBD2,TRBV6-1,TGTGCCAGCAGTGGACTAGCGGCCTCCCCAGATACGCAGTATTTT,CASSGLAASPDTQYF
many,TRBJ2-5,NA,TRBV5-5,TGTGCCAGCAAAGTCTGGAGCCAAGAGACCCAGTACTTC,CASKVWSQETQYF
few,TRBJ1-1,TRBD1,TRBV18,TGTGCCAGCAACACTCCAGGGGGTTGGAACACTGAAGCTTTCTTT,CASNTPGGWNTEAFF
few,TRBJ2-5,NA,TRBV14,TGTGCCAGCAGCCAAGTCCACGAGACCCAGTACTTC,CASSQVHETQYF
few,TRBJ2-5,TRBD1,TRBV28,TGTGCCAGCAGCCGTCCCCAGGGGGCAGCCAAAGAGACCCAGTACTTC,CASSRPQGAAKETQYF
many,TRBJ2-3,NA,TRBV9,TGTGCCAGCAGCGTAGCAAGGTGGGCAGATACGCAGTATTTT,CASSVARWADTQYF
NA,TRBJ2-3,NA,TRBV20-1,TGCAGTGCAGCTTCCACAGATACGCAGTATTTT,CSAASTDTQYF
many,TRBJ2-1,TRBD1,TRBV12-3/TRBV12-4,TGTGCCAGCAGTTCGGGACAGGAGATTTACAATGAGCAGTTCTTC,CASSSGQEIYNEQFF
few,TRBJ2-5,NA,TRBV18,TGTGCCAGCTCAGCGTCGAGGGGACAAGAGACCCAGTACTTC,CASSASRGQETQYF
NA,TRBJ2-3,TRBD2,TRBV7-6,TGTGCCAGCAGCTTAGTGGTAGCGGGGGGGGCATATACGCAGTATTTT,CASSLVVAGGAYTQYF
many,TRBJ1-1,NA,TRBV4-1,TGCGCCAGCAGCCAAGATAGGTGGCTGAACACTGAAGCTTTCTTT,CASSQDRWLNTEAFF
many,TRBJ2-1,TRBD1,TRBV5-5,TGTGCCAGCAGCAGCTTGGGACAGACGGCGGTAAATGAGCAGTTCTTC,CASSSLGQTAVNEQFF
NA,TRBJ2-7,TRBD1,TRBV6-5,TGTGCCAGCAGTTACGGGACAGGGGGTTACGAGCAGTACTTC,CASSYGTGGYEQYF
few,TRBJ1-1,NA,TRBV7-6,TGTGCCAGCAGCGACAGCCCCCGTGGAGACACTGAAGCTTTCTTT,CASSDSPRGDTEAFF
few,TRBJ2-1,NA,TRBV27,TGTGCCAGCATCGAGCGGTACTCCTACAATGAGCAGTTCTTC,CASIERYSYNEQFF
many,TRBJ2-1,NA,TRBV29-1,TGCAGCCTTGGGAGCTCCTACAATGAGCAGTTCTTC,CSLGSSYNEQFF
few,TRBJ1-5,NA,TRBV20-1,TGCAGTGCTAGAGGCAGCCAGGGGATTGGGTCCGATCAGCCCCAGCATTTT,CSARGSQGIGSDQPQHF
NA,TRBJ2-3,TRBD1,TRBV2,TGTGCCAGCAACGACGACAGGGAAGGGTCCACAGATACGCAGTATTTT,CASNDDREGSTDTQYF
few,TRBJ1-5,NA,TRBV2,TGTGCCAGCAGTGAAGTGAGTGGACAGAATCAGCCCCAGCATTTT,CASSEVSGQNQPQHF
NA,TRBJ1-2,TRBD1,TRBV5-1,TGCGCCAGCAGCCCAGGGACAGGGAGAATCTATGGCTACACCTTC,CASSPGTGRIYGYTF
many,TRBJ2-7,NA,TRBV10-3,TGTGCCATACGCGGGGCGGCACGGAACGAGCAGTACTTC,CAIRGAARNEQYF
NA,TRBJ1-4,NA,TRBV10-3,TGTGCCATCAGTGAGTCGGGGCCACAGGAAAAACTGTTTTTT,CAISESGPQEKLFF
many,TRBJ2-7,NA,TRBV19,TGTGCCAGTAGTCCCCGGGGGAGCGGAGAAGGATACTTC,CASSPRGSGEGYF
many,TRBJ2-1,TRBD1,TRBV6-2/TRBV6-3,TGTGCCAGCAGAGGGACAGCCGACAATGAGCAGTTCTTC,CASRGTADNEQFF
many,TRBJ1-2,NA,TRBV5-6,TGTGCCAGCAGCTTGGAAGAGCGGAGCTATGGCTACACCTTC,CASSLEERSYGYTF
few,TRBJ1-1,NA,TRBV5-1,TGCGCCAGCAGCTTGAGGGTGGGGGGTGAAGCTTTCTTT,CASSLRVGGEAFF
many,TRBJ1-1,NA,TRBV6-2/TRBV6-3,TGTGCCAGCAGTTTTCGCAGGGTGGACGTTGACACTGAAGCTTTCTTT,CASSFRRVDVDTEAFF
few,TRBJ2-1,NA,TRBV2,TGTGCCAGCAGCACGAGTTTGGGGAATGAGCAGTTCTTC,CASSTSLGNEQFF
NA,TRBJ1-1,NA,TRBV19,TGTGCCAGTAGTAGTTCTTGGCAGACTGAAGCTTTCTTT,CASSSSWQTEAFF
many,TRBJ2-1,NA,TRBV7-2,TGTGCCAGCAGCTTAAGACTAGGGGACGCTGGGCAGTTCTTC,CASSLRLGDAGQFF
NA,TRBJ2-5,NA,TRBV11-2,TGTGCCAGCAGCTTAGGCAGGACGGAGACCCAGTACTTC,CASSLGRTETQYF
many,TRBJ1-1,NA,TRBV28,TGTGCCAGCAGTTTATCACCTAACACTGAAGCTTTCTTT,CASSLSPNTEAFF
NA,TRBJ2-1,NA,TRBV7-9,TGTGCCAGCAGCTGGACTTCGTACAATGAGCAGTTCTTC,CASSWTSYNEQFF
NA,TRBJ2-1,NA,TRBV4-3,TGCGCCAGCAGCCAAGATACGGCAGGAAACTACAATGAGCAGTTCTTC,CASSQDTAGNYNEQFF
few,TRBJ1-5,TRBD1,TRBV28,TGTGCCAGCAGTACCCCGACAGGGGGCTATCAGCCCCAGCATTTT,CASSTPTGGYQPQHF
few,TRBJ1-2,NA,TRBV30,TGTGCCTGGAGTGAGGGATTACACTATGGCTACACCTTC,CAWSEGLHYGYTF
NA,TRBJ2-3,TRBD1,TRBV5-4,TGTGCCAGCAGCTTACAGGGGCCCTCCACAGATACGCAGTATTTT,CASSLQGPSTDTQYF
NA,TRBJ1-1,NA,TRBV20-1,TGCAGTGCTAGAGATACATTATCCCCCTTGGGCAGGATGAACACTGAAGCTTTCTTT,CSARDTLSPLGRMNTEAFF
many,TRBJ2-7,TRBD1,TRBV5-1,TGTGCCAGCAGCTTACAGGGGTCCTACGAGCAGTACTTC,CASSLQGSYEQYF
NA,TRBJ1-1,NA,TRBV12-3/TRBV12-4,TGTGCCAGCAGTTTCAACGCCGGGCGGGGTGAAGCTTTCTTT,CASSFNAGRGEAFF
NA,TRBJ1-2,NA,TRBV2,TGTGCCAGCACTTTCAGCGGCGGCTACACCTTC,CASTFSGGYTF
NA,TRBJ1-6,NA,TRBV2,TGTGCCAGCAGTGAGGACCCCAGGGCTTATAATTCACCCCTCCACTTT,CASSEDPRAYNSPLHF
few,TRBJ1-5,NA,TRBV6-2/TRBV6-3,TGTGCCAGCAGTCCCCAAGACAGACGGGGTCAGCCCCAGCATTTT,CASSPQDRRGQPQHF
many,TRBJ2-7,TRBD1,TRBV6-1,TGTGCCAGCAGTGAAGCGCCCCCTCGGACAGGGGGACCGTACGAGCAGTACTTC,CASSEAPPRTGGPYEQYF
few,TRBJ2-7,TRBD1,TRBV7-8,TGTGCCAGCAGCCCAGACAGGGTTTCTTACGAGCAGTACTTC,CASSPDRVSYEQYF
few,TRBJ1-6,NA,TRBV3-1,TGTGCCAGCAGCCAATCACAGAGTTCCCTCCACTTT,CASSQSQSSLHF
NA,TRBJ2-1,TRBD2,TRBV6-5,TGTGCCAGCAGTTACCGGCTAGCGGGGGGTACGTACAATGAGCAGTTCTTC,CASSYRLAGGTYNEQFF
NA,TRBJ1-5,NA,TRBV28,TGTGCCAGCAGTTTCACTAGCAATCAGCCCCAGCATTTT,CASSFTSNQPQHF
few,TRBJ1-2,NA,TRBV10-1,TGCGCCAGCAGTGAAATGACACCCTATGGCTACACCTTC,CASSEMTPYGYTF
many,TRBJ2-2,TRBD1,TRBV12-3/TRBV12-4,TGTGCCAGCAGTTTGAACAGGGGGAACACCGGGGAGCTGTTTTTT,CASSLNRGNTGELFF
NA,TRBJ1-1,NA,TRBV12-3/TRBV12-4,TGTGCCAGCAGTTTACCCGATTGGGAAGCTTTCTTT,CASSLPDWEAFF
few,TRBJ2-1,NA,TRBV3-1,TGTGCCAGCAGCCAAGATCGGGTCTCGCTCTCTTACAATGAGCAGTTCTTC,CASSQDRVSLSYNEQFF
many,TRBJ2-5,NA,TRBV29-1,TGCAGCGTTGCCGTCAGTGGAGAGACCCAGTACTTC,CSVAVSGETQYF
few,TRBJ2-1,NA,TRBV7-8,TGTGCCAGCAGCTCTTCTAGCTTCCGGGATGAGCAGTTCTTC,CASSSSSFRDEQFF
NA,TRBJ1-2,NA,TRBV2,TGTGCCAGCAGTGGGCAGAACTATGGCTACACCTTC,CASSGQNYGYTF
NA,TRBJ1-6,TRBD1,TRBV12-3/TRBV12-4,TGTGCCAGCAGCCGGACAGGGTCGTGGTCACCCCTCCACTTT,CASSRTGSWSPLHF
NA,TRBJ2-7,NA,TRBV28,TGTGCCAGCAGTGTTAGCGGAAGCTCCTACGAGCAGTACTTC,CASSVSGSSYEQYF
many,TRBJ1-1,TRBD1,TRBV6-5,TGTGCCAGCAGTCCGGGACAGGGGAGAATTTTCTTT,CASSPGQGRIFF
few,TRBJ1-1,TRBD1,TRBV5-5,TGTGCCAGCAGCTTGGGGCAGGGGGCGCCCGGCACTGAAGCTTTCTTT,CASSLGQGAPGTEAFF
few,TRBJ2-3,TRBD2,TRBV6-1,TGTGCCAGCAGACCTATAGCGGGGGTTCCCACAGATACGCAGTATTTT,CASRPIAGVPTDTQYF